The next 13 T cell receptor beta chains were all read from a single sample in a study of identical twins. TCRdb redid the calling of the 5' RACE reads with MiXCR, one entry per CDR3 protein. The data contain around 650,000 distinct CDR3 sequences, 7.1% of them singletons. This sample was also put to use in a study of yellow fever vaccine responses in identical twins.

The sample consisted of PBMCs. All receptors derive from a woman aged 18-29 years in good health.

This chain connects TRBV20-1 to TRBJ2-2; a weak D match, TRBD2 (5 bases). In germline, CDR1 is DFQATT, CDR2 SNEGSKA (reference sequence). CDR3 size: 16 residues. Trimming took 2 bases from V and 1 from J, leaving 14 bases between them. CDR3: CSARPYGEGNTGELFF. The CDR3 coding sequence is TGCAGTGCTAGACCATACGGGGAAGGGAACACCGGGGAGCTGTTTTTT.

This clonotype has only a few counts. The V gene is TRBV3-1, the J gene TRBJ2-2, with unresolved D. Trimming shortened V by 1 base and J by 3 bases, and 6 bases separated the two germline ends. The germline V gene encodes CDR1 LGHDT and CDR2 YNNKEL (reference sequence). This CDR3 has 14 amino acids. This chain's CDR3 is CASSQVGYTGELFF. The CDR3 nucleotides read TGTGCCAGCAGCCAAGTCGGTTACACCGGGGAGCTGTTTTTT.

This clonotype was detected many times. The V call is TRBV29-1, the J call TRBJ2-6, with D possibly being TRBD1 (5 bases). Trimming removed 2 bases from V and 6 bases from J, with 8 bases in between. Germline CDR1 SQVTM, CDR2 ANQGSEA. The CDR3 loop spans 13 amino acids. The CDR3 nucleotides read TGCAGCGTTGAACAAGGGGAGGCCAACGTCCTGACTTTC. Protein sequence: CSVEQGEANVLTF.

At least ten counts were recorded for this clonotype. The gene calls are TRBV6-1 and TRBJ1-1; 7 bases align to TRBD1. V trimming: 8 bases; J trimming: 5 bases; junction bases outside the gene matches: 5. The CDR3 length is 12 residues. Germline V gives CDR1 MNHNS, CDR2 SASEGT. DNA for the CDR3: TGTGCCAGCCACAGGGGTGGAACTGAAGCTTTCTTT. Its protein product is CASHRGGTEAFF.

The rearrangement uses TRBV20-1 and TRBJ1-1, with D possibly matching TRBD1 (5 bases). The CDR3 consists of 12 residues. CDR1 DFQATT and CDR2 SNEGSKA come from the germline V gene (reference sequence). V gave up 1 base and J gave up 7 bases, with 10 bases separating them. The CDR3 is CSARGGRGEAFF. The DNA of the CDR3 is TGCAGTGCTAGAGGGGGACGGGGTGAAGCTTTCTTT.

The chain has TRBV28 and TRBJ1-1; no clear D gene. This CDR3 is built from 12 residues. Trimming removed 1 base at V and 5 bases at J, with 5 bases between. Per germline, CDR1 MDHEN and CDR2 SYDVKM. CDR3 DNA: TGTGCCAGCAGTTTATTCGGGACTGAAGCTTTCTTT. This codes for CASSLFGTEAFF. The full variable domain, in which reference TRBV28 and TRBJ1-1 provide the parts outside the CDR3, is DVKVTQSSRYLVKRTGEKVFLECVQDMDHENMFWYRQDPGLGLRLIYFSYDVKMKEKGDIPEGYSVSREKKERFSLILESASTNQTSMYLCASSLFGTEAFFGQGTRLTVV.

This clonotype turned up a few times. The DNA for the CDR3 is TGCGCCAGCAGCCCTGGCTGGCTCGGGGACCAAGAGACCCAGTACTTC. It encodes CASSPGWLGDQETQYF. The J gene is TRBJ2-5, the V gene TRBV5-1; D is possibly TRBD2 (5 bases). The CDR3 runs to 16 residues. Trimming cost V 4 bases and J 0 bases, with 16 bases left between them. Germline V lookup: CDR1 SGHRS, CDR2 YFSETQ.

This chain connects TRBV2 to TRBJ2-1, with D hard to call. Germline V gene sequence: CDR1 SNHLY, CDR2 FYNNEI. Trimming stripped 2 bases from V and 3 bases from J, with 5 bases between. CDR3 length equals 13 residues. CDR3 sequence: CASSESVYNEQFF. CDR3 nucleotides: TGTGCCAGCAGTGAATCGGTCTACAATGAGCAGTTCTTC.

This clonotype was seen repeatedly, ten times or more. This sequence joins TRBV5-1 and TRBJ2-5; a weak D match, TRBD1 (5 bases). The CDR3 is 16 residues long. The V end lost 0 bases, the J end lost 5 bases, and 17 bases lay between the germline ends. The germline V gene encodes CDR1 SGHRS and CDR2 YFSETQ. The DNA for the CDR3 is TGCGCCAGCAGCTTGGAACCACAAGGGGTGGGTGAGACCCAGTACTTC. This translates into CASSLEPQGVGETQYF.

The CDR3 sequence is CASSLNTGTTEAFF. The CDR3 DNA follows: TGTGCCAGCAGCCTTAATACAGGGACCACTGAAGCTTTCTTT. The gene calls are TRBV11-2 and TRBJ1-1, with D possibly being TRBD1 (6 bases). The CDR3 loop spans 14 amino acids. Germline assignment: CDR1 SGHAT and CDR2 FQNNGV. Trimming cost V 5 bases and J 4 bases, with 14 bases left between them.

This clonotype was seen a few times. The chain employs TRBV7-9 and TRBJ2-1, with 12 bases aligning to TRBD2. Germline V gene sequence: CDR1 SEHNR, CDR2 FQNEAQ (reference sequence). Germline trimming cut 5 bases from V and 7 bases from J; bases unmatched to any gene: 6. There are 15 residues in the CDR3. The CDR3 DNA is TGTGCCAGCAGCCTGACTAGCGGGAGACCTAATGAGCAGTTCTTC. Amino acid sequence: CASSLTSGRPNEQFF. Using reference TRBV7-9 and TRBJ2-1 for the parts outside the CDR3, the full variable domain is DTGVSQNPRHKITKRGQNVTFRCDPISEHNRLYWYRQTLGQGPEFLTYFQNEAQLEKSRLLSDRFSAERPKGSFSTLEIQRTEQGDSAMYLCASSLTSGRPNEQFFGPGTRLTVL.

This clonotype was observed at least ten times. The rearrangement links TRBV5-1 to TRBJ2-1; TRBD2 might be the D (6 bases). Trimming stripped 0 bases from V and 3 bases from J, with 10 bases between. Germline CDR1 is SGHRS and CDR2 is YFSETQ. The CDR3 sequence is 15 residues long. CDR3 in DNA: TGCGCCAGCAGCTTGGCCGGGACTCTCTACAATGAGCAGTTCTTC. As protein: CASSLAGTLYNEQFF.

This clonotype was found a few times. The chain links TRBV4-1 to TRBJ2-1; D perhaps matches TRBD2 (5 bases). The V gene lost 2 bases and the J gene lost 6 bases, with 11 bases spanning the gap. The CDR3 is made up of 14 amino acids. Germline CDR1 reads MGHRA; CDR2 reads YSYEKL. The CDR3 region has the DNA TGCGCCAGCAGCCAACAGGAGGCCGCCAATGAGCAGTTCTTC. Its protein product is CASSQQEAANEQFF.